Sequencing of this T cell receptor (beta chain) was carried out in a study of T cells after posttransplantation cyclophosphamide. Study-level findings and limits: Tissue-infiltrating T cells from skin or gut overlapped little with blood T cells. Later post-transplant blood repertoires were often dominated by donor CD8+ memory clones.

The V gene's germline CDR1 is SGHRS and CDR2 YFSETQ. V lost 0 bases and J lost 4; bases outside the gene matches: 1. This CDR3 has 14 residues. Profiled with immunoSEQ multiplex PCR; TCRdb holds only in-frame clones, not every one. The sample has about 40,000 clones, none seen only once. In its sample, this clone was seen many times. The antigen remains undetermined. This receptor was taken from a woman aged 50 to 65 in good health and a related stem cell transplant donor. The J gene is TRBJ2-5, the V gene TRBV5-1; TRBD2 aligns across 9 bases. Material for sequencing was PBMCs. Written as DNA, the CDR3 is TGCGCCAGCAGCTTGGGCGGGGGGGGAGAGACCCAGTACTTC. This translates into CASSLGGGGETQYF.